The clone carrying this TCR beta chain has a count of ten or more. The target antigen is unknown. The CDR3 runs to 14 residues. Trimming at V came to 7 bases and at J to 4 bases, leaving 6 bases not matched to a gene. Germline lookup yields CDR1 SQVTM and CDR2 ANQGSEA. The data originate from a study of shared clonotypes between healthy human individuals. On the study more broadly: CD4 naive and CD4 memory each took three plates per donor, while CD8 naive took two and CD8 memory one.

Whole-study results and caveats: Sharing of clonotypes among donors was expected to vary with sequencing depth.

Assay execution proceeded at the deep level. Data came from immunoSEQ multiplex PCR; TCRdb stores just in-frame clones and leaves some out. The sample holds about 700,000 clones, around 74% seen once. The healthy adult donors were HIV-negative and reported no recent acute infections or vaccinations. The source of this sequence is a woman aged 25 to 45 in good health. Source material: memory CD4+ T cells sorted from blood. Subset in this sample: CD45RA-negative fraction. This chain connects TRBV29-1 to TRBJ2-1; 11 bases are a match to TRBD2. CDR3 amino acids: CSASSGRRYNEQFF. For the CDR3, the DNA is TGCAGCGCTTCTAGCGGGAGGAGATACAATGAGCAGTTCTTC.